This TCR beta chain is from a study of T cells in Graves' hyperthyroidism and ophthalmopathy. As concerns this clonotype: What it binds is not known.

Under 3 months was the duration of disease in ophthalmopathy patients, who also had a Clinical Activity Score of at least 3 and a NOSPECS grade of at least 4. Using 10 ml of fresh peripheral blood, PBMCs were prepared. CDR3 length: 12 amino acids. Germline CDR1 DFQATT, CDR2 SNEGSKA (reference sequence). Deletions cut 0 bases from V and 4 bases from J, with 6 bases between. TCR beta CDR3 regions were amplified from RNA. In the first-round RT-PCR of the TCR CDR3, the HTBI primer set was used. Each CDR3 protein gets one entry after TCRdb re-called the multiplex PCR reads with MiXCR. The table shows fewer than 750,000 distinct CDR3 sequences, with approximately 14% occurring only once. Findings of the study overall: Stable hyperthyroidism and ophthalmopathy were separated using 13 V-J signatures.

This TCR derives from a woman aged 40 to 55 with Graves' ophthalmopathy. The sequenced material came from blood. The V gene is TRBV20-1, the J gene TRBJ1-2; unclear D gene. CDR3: CSARDNGYGYTF. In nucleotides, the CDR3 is TGCAGTGCTAGAGATAACGGCTATGGCTACACCTTC.